The 17 T cell receptor beta chains reported below all come from one sample, sequenced in a study of tumor-infiltrating lymphocytes in primary liver carcinoma. The researchers produced TCR beta cDNA from about 510 ng total RNA with a constant-region primer. Libraries for TCR beta were built through three nested multiplex PCR rounds, which together made up a slightly modified ARM-PCR procedure. Amplification in the first two PCR rounds was performed using TRBV1-TRBV30 forward primers and a C-beta reverse primer for about 10 cycles each. TCRdb reprocessed the multiplex PCR reads with MiXCR, giving one entry per CDR3 protein. Here the sample spans approximately 330,000 distinct CDR3 sequences, approximately 65% being singletons. The source of the blood RNA was unsorted whole blood, and germline DNA was extracted as well. Sequencing was carried out using peripheral blood. The receptors here all came from a man between 35 and 55 years old with primary liver carcinoma and hepatitis B virus infection.

This clonotype has a count of ten or more. The chain combines TRBV5-4 with TRBJ2-1; D is undetermined. Trimming removed 0 bases from V and 0 bases from J, with 7 bases in between. The CDR3 runs 15 residues. The germline V gene encodes CDR1 SGHNT and CDR2 YYREEE (reference sequence). CDR3 amino acids: CASSLGPSSYNEQFF. The CDR3 coding sequence is TGTGCCAGCAGCTTGGGTCCTAGCTCCTACAATGAGCAGTTCTTC.

This clonotype was seen only a few times. The V gene is TRBV4-3, the J gene TRBJ2-6; 10 positions agree with TRBD2. V shed 2 bases, J shed 0 bases, and the junction held 7 bases outside the gene matches. This CDR3 region has 19 residues. The germline V gene has CDR1 LGHNA and CDR2 YSLEER. CDR3 amino acids: CASSQWGLARTSGANVLTF. CDR3 nucleotide sequence: TGCGCCAGCAGCCAATGGGGACTAGCGAGAACCTCTGGGGCCAACGTCCTGACTTTC.

Worth noting for this clonotype: Germline and junction disagree at one end, which may indicate a read error. The chain is built from TRBV11-2 and TRBJ2-1; 10 bases match TRBD2. Germline V gene data show CDR1 as SGHAT and CDR2 as FQNNGV. CDR3 length: 19 residues. CDR3 sequence reads: CASCLYPWPAGGPSDEQFF. DNA of the CDR3: TGTGCCAGCTGCTTATACCCCTGGCCAGCGGGAGGGCCGAGCGATGAGCAGTTCTTC.

The chain couples TRBV30 to TRBJ1-2; D is perhaps TRBD1 (5 bases). Germline V gives CDR1 GTSNPN, CDR2 SVGIG (reference sequence). Trimming shortened V by 4 bases and J by 8 bases, and 29 bases separated the two germline ends. The CDR3 extends over 17 amino acids. CDR3 coding DNA: TGTGCCTGGAAGGCCGGGGCGGTGATATTAACGCCGGGAGGCTACACCTTC. This gives the protein CAWKAGAVILTPGGYTF. Looking up the rest from reference TRBV30 and TRBJ1-2 gives the full variable domain: SQTIHQWPATLVQPVGSPLSLECTVEGTSNPNLYWYRQAAGRGLQLLFYSVGIGQISSEVPQNLSASRPQDRQFILSSKKLLLSDSGFYLCAWKAGAVILTPGGYTFGSGTRLTVV.

This clonotype came up once. This rearrangement joins TRBV11-2 to TRBJ2-1; the match to TRBD1 covers 8 bases. Germline trimming cut 9 bases from V and 4 bases from J; bases unmatched to any gene: 11. Germline V CDR1 and CDR2: SGHAT, FQNNGV. This CDR3 is 15 amino acids long. CDR3 nucleotides: TGTGCCAGTACTGGAGGACAGGGCCCGTACAATGAGCAGTTCTTC. Protein sequence: CASTGGQGPYNEQFF.

The chain recombines TRBV11-2 with TRBJ2-7, with no clear D. The V gene lost 0 bases and the J gene lost 0 bases, with 9 bases spanning the gap. Per germline, CDR1 SGHAT and CDR2 FQNNGV. The CDR3 spans 15 residues. DNA for the CDR3: TGTGCCAGCAGCTTAGAACGGATAGTCTCCTACGAGCAGTACTTC. Its translation is CASSLERIVSYEQYF.

This clonotype was seen a handful of times. Here the CDR3 DNA reads TGTGCCAGCAGTTGGGGCGGCGCAGGGAGTGGCTACACCTTC. Protein: CASSWGGAGSGYTF. The gene calls are TRBV28 and TRBJ1-2, with TRBD1 as a possible D gene (5 bases). The CDR3 sequence is 14 residues long. Trimming removed 4 bases from V and 7 bases from J, with 16 bases in between. CDR1 and CDR2 (germline): MDHEN, SYDVKM.

J is TRBJ2-2 and V is TRBV24-1; D may be TRBD1 (6 bases). V dropped 6 bases and J dropped 3 bases, with 13 bases sitting between them. The germline V gene encodes CDR1 KGHDR and CDR2 SFDVKD. The CDR3 consists of 15 residues. CDR3 DNA sequence: TGTGCCACCAGTATTACAGGGTTAGACACCGGGGAGCTGTTTTTT. As protein: CATSITGLDTGELFF.

J is TRBJ2-3 and V is TRBV29-1, with D perhaps matching TRBD1 or TRBD2 (5 bases each). This CDR3 region has 12 residues. The germline CDR1 and CDR2 sequences are SQVTM and ANQGSEA. V lost 4 bases, J lost 8 bases, and 13 bases lay in between. The DNA for the CDR3 is TGCAGCGTTGGAGATCAGGGACCTACGCAGTATTTT. As protein: CSVGDQGPTQYF.

The table lists this clonotype with a few counts. V usage is TRBV10-1 and J usage is TRBJ2-3, with unresolved D. Germline V gene data show CDR1 as WNHNN and CDR2 as SYGVQD (reference sequence). CDR3 length: 17 amino acids. The V and J ends lost 6 bases and 2 bases respectively, with 21 bases between them. The CDR3 DNA reads TGCGCCAGCAGCCACAGCTTGGCTCCAACCAACACAGATACGCAGTATTTT. Translation: CASSHSLAPTNTDTQYF.

As to this clonotype: A much bigger clone sits one base away, suggesting this may be a read error. This chain joins TRBV16 and TRBJ2-1; D ambiguous. The length of the CDR3 is 15 residues. The V gene's germline CDR1 is KGHSY and CDR2 FQNENV. For the CDR3, the DNA is TGTGTCAGCAGCCATCATACGCCGACCTACAATGAGCAGTTCTTC. Protein product: CVSSHHTPTYNEQFF.

The table lists this clonotype with a few counts. V usage is TRBV5-5 and J usage is TRBJ1-1; D is ambiguous. The CDR3 loop spans 13 amino acids. Trimming left V 1 base short and J 6 bases short, with 10 bases between. Germline V gene data show CDR1 as SGHKS and CDR2 as YYEKEE (reference sequence). The CDR3 nucleotides read TGTGCCAGCAGCTTGTTGTTTCAATCTGAAGCTTTCTTT. Translating gives CASSLLFQSEAFF.

This clonotype has at least ten counts. The genes are TRBV6-1 and TRBJ2-3; 7 bases are a match to TRBD2. Germline V gene lookup returns CDR1 MNHNS and CDR2 SASEGT. The J segment lost 4 bases and the V segment lost 2 bases, leaving 6 bases of the junction unmatched. The CDR3 has 15 amino acids. The CDR3 is CASSERWGGADTQYF. The CDR3 DNA follows: TGTGCCAGCAGTGAAAGGTGGGGAGGGGCAGATACGCAGTATTTT.

This clonotype was recorded only once. Being one base from a much bigger clone, this may be a read error. The conserved final phenylalanine or tryptophan is absent from the CDR3, which likely points to a read error. The genes are TRBV6-1 and TRBJ1-5, with a weak D call TRBD1 (5 bases). The CDR3 length is 14 residues. Germline-derived CDR1 and CDR2 are MNHNS and SASEGT. V was pared by 2 bases and J by 7 bases, with 12 bases between. The CDR3 sequence is CASSEPAGRQPQHL. CDR3 nucleotide sequence: TGTGCCAGCAGTGAACCGGCAGGGAGGCAGCCCCAGCATTTA.

A note on this clonotype: This may arise from a read error, as a much more abundant clone is one base away. The chain recombines TRBV12-3 or TRBV12-4 with TRBJ2-2; 8 nucleotides line up with TRBD2. The CDR3 spans 15 residues. CDR3 loop: CASSLGGRNTGDLFF. The CDR3 coding sequence is TGTGCCAGCAGTTTAGGCGGGAGGAACACCGGGGACCTGTTTTTT.

This clonotype was detected only once. Relative to the germline gene, one junction end is altered; a read error may explain this. V gene TRBV6-2 or TRBV6-3 combines with J gene TRBJ1-2; D uncertain. The CDR3 runs to 12 residues. The germline CDR1 and CDR2 sequences are MNHEY and SVGEGT. CDR3 sequence: CASLSVGYGYIF. The DNA of the CDR3 is TGTGCCTCCCTGAGTGTCGGCTATGGCTACATCTTC.

Turning to this clonotype: The CDR3 does not end in the conserved phenylalanine or tryptophan, so this is likely a read error. The J gene is TRBJ1-3, the V gene TRBV11-2; D ambiguous. Germline V CDR1 and CDR2: SGHAT, FQNNGV. The CDR3 consists of 16 residues. V lost 8 bases to trimming and J lost 0 bases, with 17 bases between them. The CDR3 DNA sequence: TGTGCCAGCTGCTCTCAGTTGTTGGACTCTGGAAACACCATATATTCT. Residues: CASCSQLLDSGNTIYS.